This section outlines one T cell receptor beta chain sequence together with its context. No antigen is known for it. There are no base qualities to consult, and no much larger clone falls within one base. The immunoSEQ Assay, a bias-controlled multiplex PCR, was used to amplify TCRbeta CDR3 regions from genomic DNA. The authors' analysis ran thus. The number of nucleated cells in each sample was estimated from the amplification of reference gene primers within the assay. To quantify the absolute abundance of each unique TCRbeta CDR3 rearrangement, sequence reads were collapsed and filtered. For each sample, productive Simpson clonality was calculated as the square root of Simpson's diversity index over productive rearrangements. This is the immuneACCESS table as TCRdb keeps it, with only in-frame sequences that have V and J called. A part of the clones is gone; compared with another copy, unresolved V genes explain less than half, and the rest is unexplained. V and J calls plus clone size are reproduced from that table; the DNA served to infer D and trimming. The table for this sample lists roughly 250,000 clones; roughly 88% of them were counted only once. The ten biggest clones cover 0.7% to 0.9% of the sample.

The junction shows trimming of 2 bases on V and 5 bases on J, plus 6 bases between the germline ends. Sequences SGHTA (CDR1) and FQGTGA (CDR2) are obtained from the germline V gene. The CDR3 holds 13 amino acids from the cysteine to the phenylalanine. The DNA shown is the 39-base CDR3, in frame from base 1. At one collaborating source in Seattle, patients were enrolled during active infection and were followed longitudinally through the course of disease. Whole blood was collected in K2EDTA tubes by collaborating institutions according to the institutions' own protocols. Collaborator samples were shipped for TCRbeta analysis as frozen whole blood, isolated PBMCs, or DNA extracted from either sample type. This sample stems from a study of blood T cell repertoires in COVID-19 (TCRdb year 2020). For the wider study: Samples covering the acute and convalescent phases of COVID-19 were provided by collaborators in the United States, Italy and Spain. The material from the prospective study consisted of cDNA or gDNA derived from T cells, B-cell-depleted T cells, or PBMCs. The dataset comprised deeply sampled blood TCRbeta repertoires from subjects exposed to, actively infected with, or recovered from COVID-19. The repertoires were made available in a free public database intended to serve as a resource for research on the immune response to SARS-CoV-2. The samples were drawn from two sources: the first 160 participants of the ongoing ImmuneRACE study, and some 1,300 subjects contributed by 6 global collaborators. Sample metadata almost always included a de-identified subject ID, COVID-19 status, age in years and sex. Where available, HLA class I and class II types were obtained from metadata supplied by the sample provider rather than from assay-based typing. Broad study findings and their caveats: Clinical and demographic metadata were provided uncurated, with the amount varying by source and participant.

The sequence was collected from a human donor with COVID-19, enrolled during active disease. The donor label of this sample is uncertain. This sequence uses TRBV7-3 and TRBJ2-2; no D gene can be assigned with confidence. Sequencing was carried out using peripheral blood. The DNA is as follows: TGTGCCAGCAGCTTATCCGGTACCGGGGAGCTGTTTTTT. It encodes CASSLSGTGELFF.